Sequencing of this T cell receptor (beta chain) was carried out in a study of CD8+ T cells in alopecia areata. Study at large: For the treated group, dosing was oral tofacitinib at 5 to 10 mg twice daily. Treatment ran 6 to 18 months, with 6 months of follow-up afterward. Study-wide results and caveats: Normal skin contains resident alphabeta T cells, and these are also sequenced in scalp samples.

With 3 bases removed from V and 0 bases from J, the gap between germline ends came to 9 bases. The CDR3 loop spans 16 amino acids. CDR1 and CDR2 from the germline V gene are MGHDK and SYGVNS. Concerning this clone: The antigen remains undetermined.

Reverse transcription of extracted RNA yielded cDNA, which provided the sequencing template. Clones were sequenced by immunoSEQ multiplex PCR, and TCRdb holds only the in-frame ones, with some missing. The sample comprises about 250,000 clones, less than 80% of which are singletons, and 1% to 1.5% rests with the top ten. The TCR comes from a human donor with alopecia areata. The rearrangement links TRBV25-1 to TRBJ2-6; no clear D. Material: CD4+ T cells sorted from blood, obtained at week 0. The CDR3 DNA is TGTGCCAGCAGTGAGGGCCGCCACTCTGGGGCCAACGTCCTGACTTTC. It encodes CASSEGRHSGANVLTF.